The clone carrying this TCR beta chain was seen only once. The source of the sample is a study of blood T cell repertoires in COVID-19. Overall study context: There were acute and convalescent COVID-19 samples, and they came from the United States, Italy and Spain. From T cells, B-cell-depleted T cells, or PBMCs came the material, which was cDNA or gDNA.

Only in-frame clones appear in the TCRdb table, and some are missing; sequencing was by immunoSEQ multiplex PCR. The sample shows over 250,000 clones, 88% of them seen only once. Germline CDR1 MGHRA, CDR2 YSYEKL. Trimming cost V 4 bases and J 6 bases; bases outside gene matches: 17. This CDR3 is built from 17 residues. Which cohort a participant joined came from the clinical history participants gave. What the recovered Cohort 3 donors had was two negative PCRs, clearance, or symptom resolution. The chain has TRBV4-1 and TRBJ2-7, with TRBD1 matching over 8 bases. The sequenced material came from PBMCs or T cells enriched from blood (not recorded which). The TCR comes from a woman between 45 and 65 years old who had recovered from COVID-19. CDR3 bases: TGCGCCAGCAGCCGCCAGCCAGACAGGGGCCCCCAGGGCGAGCAGTACTTC. Protein: CASSRQPDRGPQGEQYF.